This T cell receptor beta chain came from a study of shared clonotypes between healthy human individuals (dated by TCRdb to about 2020). At the level of the whole study: A few men and a couple of women, aged 18 to 49 years, made up the cohort. Each donor's leukapheresis produced roughly between about 0.85 and 10 billion PBMCs. Different laboratories and diverse techniques were used to prepare libraries and sequence TCR repertoires, to increase sequencing depth and limit assay-specific biases. To estimate repertoire size and how much clonotype sharing occurs between individuals, the study deeply sequenced the blood TCR repertoires of several healthy adults. For each donor, CD4 naive and CD4 memory were each run on three plates, CD8 naive on two plates, and CD8 memory on one plate. Overall study outcomes, separate from this receptor: Based on pairwise subsampling, the degree of clonotype sharing among donors was expected to be affected by sequencing depth. Clonotypes shared by all four sorted-subset donors showed higher generation probabilities than non-shared clonotypes. Even with the large sequencing depth, rarefaction of the sorted-subset datasets indicated that sequencing was incomplete. Sampling was restricted to blood, and TCR repertoires in tissues likely differ from the TCR repertoires found in blood. Sharing across several donors was observed for approximately 5% of naive CD4, under 4% of naive CD8, roughly 2.3% of memory CD4, and roughly 0.4% of memory CD8 clonotypes. Because the study included a small number of donors, the genetic and exposure-history diversity represented was limited. Larger estimated clonotype richness was generally found for naive subsets than for memory subsets.

Using the deep immunoSEQ assay, multiplex PCR amplified TCR CDR3 regions from genomic DNA. For each cell subset, the extracted genomic DNA was distributed evenly across all wells of several immunoSEQ 96-well plates, and each plate served as one replicate. For sorted subsets, 200 to 250 ng of genomic DNA, equivalent to around 30,000 T cell genomes, went into each replicate PCR. The purified libraries were quantified using a Qubit 3.0 fluorometer, sized with a Bioanalyzer 2100, and then quantified again using the KAPA Library Quantification kit. Every immunoSEQ 96-well plate was sequenced on a separate single-read 150-cycle Illumina NextSeq 550 flow cell. The original methods were these. The immunoSEQ output contained only junctional sequences without quality scores, so filtering could not match that applied to full-length reads. To assign V/J genes and CDR3, sequences were annotated using PyIR, a Python wrapper for IgBLAST v1.9, with IMGT germline references. Reads with weak V/J assignments (E-value above 1e-6), missing CDR3, stop codons, out-of-frame junctions, or ambiguous translated residues were removed. V3J clonotypes were defined as sequences sharing the same inferred V gene, J gene, and CDR3 amino acid sequence. To compute the percentage overlap between repertoires, the number of shared unique clonotypes was divided by the size of the smaller repertoire. RTK rarefaction, the Chao1 estimator, and Recon v2.1 estimates of unobserved clonotypes were used to assess repertoire richness. Generation probabilities for all TCRbeta clonotypes obtained by the gDNA method from a handful of donors were computed using OLGA. The immuneACCESS repertoire file appears here via TCRdb, limited to in-frame rearrangements. These files lack a portion of the clones; in checked studies, under half of the deficit traces to unresolved V genes, and the cause of the others is not known. That table furnishes V, J and clone size, whereas the DNA furnished D and trimming. Here the sample has some 1,900,000 clones; about 94% occur a single time. Around 1% of the sample comes from the top ten.

CD8 naive samples were obtained by positive selection for CCR7 among CD45RO-negative cells, yielding a CD45RA+CCR7+ population from which TemRA cells were excluded. The donors were healthy, HIV-negative adults with no recently reported acute infections or vaccinations. Every donor was a Caucasian adult living in Nashville, Tennessee, USA. Blood was collected by leukapheresis, and PBMCs were isolated by Ficoll-Histopaque density gradient centrifugation and then cryopreserved in liquid nitrogen vapor phase. Analytical flow cytometry was used to check the purity and quantity of each magnetically sorted T cell population. Each sorted fraction had its genomic DNA isolated and then quantified by UV absorbance on a Nanodrop 2000c. In regard to this clone: There is no known antigen for this receptor. Within one base of it there is no much larger clone, and no base qualities were kept.

This clonotype was sampled from a man younger than 35 in good health. Source material: naive CD8+ T cells sorted from blood. The cell subset or site label, as the study defines it: CD45RA+CCR7+.

CDR3 protein: CASSSGDRYYGYTF. The nucleotide sequence reads TGTGCCAGCAGCTCCGGGGACAGATACTATGGCTACACCTTC. The chain links TRBV11-2 with TRBJ1-2, and 7 junctional nucleotides match TRBD1. V trim: 4 bases; J trim: 3 bases; unmatched bases: 5. The germline V gene sets CDR1 to SGHAT and CDR2 to FQNNGV. Inclusive of the bounding cysteine and phenylalanine, the CDR3 is 14 residues long. Only the CDR3 part of the read is kept: 42 bases, read in frame from the first base.